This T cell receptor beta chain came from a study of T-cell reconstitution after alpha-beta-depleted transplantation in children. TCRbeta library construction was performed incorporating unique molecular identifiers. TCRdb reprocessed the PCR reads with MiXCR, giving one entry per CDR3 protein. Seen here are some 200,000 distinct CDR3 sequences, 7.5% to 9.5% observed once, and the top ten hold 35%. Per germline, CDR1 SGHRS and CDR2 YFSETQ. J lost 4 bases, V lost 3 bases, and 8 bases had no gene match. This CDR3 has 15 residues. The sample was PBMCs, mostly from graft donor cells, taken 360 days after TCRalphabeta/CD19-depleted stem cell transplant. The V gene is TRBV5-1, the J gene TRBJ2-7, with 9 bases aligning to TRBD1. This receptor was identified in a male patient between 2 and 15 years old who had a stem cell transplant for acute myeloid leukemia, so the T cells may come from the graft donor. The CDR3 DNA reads TGCGCCAGCAGCTCCCAGGGGACAGGGCCTTACGAGCAGTACTTC. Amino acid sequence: CASSSQGTGPYEQYF.